The 7 T cell receptor beta chains listed next were all sequenced from one sample in a study of shared clonotypes between healthy human individuals. Profiled with immunoSEQ multiplex PCR; TCRdb holds only in-frame clones, not every one. The sample gives about 710,000 clones, 55% to 85% of which show up once; around 2% is in the top ten. The sample comprised memory CD4+ T cells sorted from blood. The subset: CD45RA-negative fraction. These receptor sequences come from a woman younger than 45 in good health.

There are a few counts of this clone. The chain is built from TRBV29-1 and TRBJ2-5; possible D gene TRBD1, 5 bases. The CDR3 covers 13 residues. With 4 bases removed from V and 1 base from J, the gap between germline ends came to 10 bases. Germline loops: CDR1 SQVTM, CDR2 ANQGSEA. The CDR3 sequence is CSVAGQVQETQYF. CDR3 in DNA: TGCAGCGTTGCAGGACAAGTCCAAGAGACCCAGTACTTC.

This sequence joins TRBV5-1 and TRBJ1-4; D possibly corresponds to TRBD1 (5 bases). V lost 4 bases to trimming and J lost 6 bases, with 13 bases between them. Germline V gene sequence: CDR1 SGHRS, CDR2 YFSETQ. The CDR3 is 14 residues long. CDR3 sequence: CASSRQGGDEKLFF. The CDR3 DNA reads TGCGCCAGCAGCCGCCAGGGCGGGGATGAAAAACTGTTTTTT.

This chain joins TRBV5-1 and TRBJ2-1; TRBD2 aligns across 13 bases. The V gene end was trimmed by 4 bases and the J gene end by 7 bases; junction bases not matched to a gene: 11. CDR1 is SGHRS, CDR2 YFSETQ, per germline. This CDR3 is built from 17 residues. The CDR3 bases are TGCGCCAGCAGCCCCCTGGGACTAGCGGGACCGGGGAATGAGCAGTTCTTC. Translated: CASSPLGLAGPGNEQFF.

This chain connects TRBV5-1 to TRBJ2-3; perhaps TRBD2 as D (5 bases). The CDR3 spans 15 residues. Germline values: CDR1 SGHRS, CDR2 YFSETQ. Trimming removed 1 base from V and 0 bases from J, with 9 bases in between. The CDR3, as DNA: TGCGCCAGCAGCTTGAGCGGATCTAGCACAGATACGCAGTATTTT. Translating it yields CASSLSGSSTDTQYF.

The chain couples TRBV28 to TRBJ2-3; 8 nucleotides match TRBD1. Losses at the gene ends were 6 bases for V and 4 bases for J; bases not matched to a gene: 6. This CDR3 has 14 residues. The germline gives CDR1 MDHEN, CDR2 SYDVKM. The CDR3 protein is CASSAGQDPDTQYF. The CDR3 region has the DNA TGTGCCAGCAGCGCGGGACAGGACCCAGATACGCAGTATTTT.

The V gene is TRBV27, the J gene TRBJ1-1, with D perhaps matching TRBD1 (5 bases). The CDR3 contains 15 residues. Germline CDR1 and CDR2: MNHEY and SMNVEV (reference sequence). V lost 6 bases and J lost 1, with 15 bases in between. The CDR3 nucleotides read TGTGCCAGCAGAGAGGGGCAGCTCAGGAACACTGAAGCTTTCTTT. Encoded protein: CASREGQLRNTEAFF.

This clone was detected a few times. The chain is built from TRBV4-1 and TRBJ1-3; D call uncertain. From germline, CDR1 is MGHRA and CDR2 YSYEKL. This CDR3 contains 17 residues. V lost 1 base to trimming and J lost 7 bases, with 20 bases between them. CDR3 sequence: CASSQGVRTGYSNTIYF. DNA of the CDR3: TGCGCCAGCAGCCAAGGGGTGCGGACGGGGTATAGTAACACCATATATTTT.